Shown below are 12 T cell receptor beta chains from a single sample sequenced in a study of blood T cell repertoires in COVID-19. The table came from immunoSEQ multiplex PCR; TCRdb's copy has only in-frame clones and leaves some out. The repertoire holds 230,000 or so clones, with around 85% as singletons. Source material: peripheral blood. The receptor set was obtained from a human donor in a cohort sampled during active COVID-19.

This chain joins TRBV30 and TRBJ1-4, with 7 bases fitting TRBD1. Germline lookup yields CDR1 GTSNPN and CDR2 SVGIG (reference sequence). V lost 0 bases and J lost 8; bases outside the gene matches: 9. CDR3 size: 15 residues. DNA for the CDR3: TGTGCCTGGAGTGTACGGACAGGAGGTCGGGAAAAACTGTTTTTT. This translates into CAWSVRTGGREKLFF.

This clone was seen a handful of times. The V and J genes are TRBV11-2 and TRBJ2-1; 11 nucleotides line up with TRBD2. Germline CDR1 reads SGHAT; CDR2 reads FQNNGV. V was pared by 5 bases and J by 8 bases, with 11 bases of the junction left unmatched. The CDR3 has 16 residues. CDR3 sequence reads: CASSLRVAGGGDEQFF. As DNA, the CDR3 is TGTGCCAGCAGCCTCCGGGTAGCGGGAGGGGGGGATGAGCAGTTCTTC.

The genes are TRBV6-5 and TRBJ2-4; no firm D call. V was pared by 6 bases and J by 7 bases, with 10 bases between. CDR1 is MNHEY, CDR2 SVGAGI, per germline. This CDR3 is built from 12 residues. CDR3 sequence (DNA): TGTGCCAGCAGCCCGCGATGGAACATTCAGTACTTC. This encodes CASSPRWNIQYF.

The CDR3 region is CASSQGLDDSYEQYF. The CDR3 DNA follows: TGTGCCAGCAGCCAGGGACTCGATGACTCCTACGAGCAGTACTTC. The rearrangement uses TRBV3-1 (or the pseudogene TRBV3-2) and TRBJ2-7; TRBD2 is a possible D gene (6 bases). Germline assignment: CDR1 LGHDT and CDR2 YNNKEL (reference sequence). The CDR3 extends over 15 amino acids. Trimming took off 3 bases at V and 0 bases at J, with 12 bases between the two ends.

This sequence joins TRBV27 and TRBJ2-7, with 8 bases identical to TRBD1. Per the germline V gene, CDR1 is MNHEY and CDR2 is SMNVEV (reference sequence). V lost 9 bases to trimming and J lost 4 bases; unmatched junction nucleotides: 2. The CDR3 covers 11 residues. CDR3 region: CARTGGYEQYF. In nucleotides, the CDR3 is TGTGCCAGAACAGGGGGGTACGAGCAGTACTTC.

V is TRBV15 and J is TRBJ1-4; D is unresolved. V dropped 1 base and J dropped 2 bases, with 8 bases sitting between them. This CDR3 spans 15 amino acids. The germline V gene has CDR1 LNHNV and CDR2 YYDKDF (reference sequence). The CDR3 DNA follows: TGTGCCACCAGCAGAGCCGGACTGACTAATGAAAAACTGTTTTTT. Its translation is CATSRAGLTNEKLFF.

The rearrangement uses TRBV7-3 and TRBJ2-5, with D perhaps TRBD2 (6 bases). This CDR3 spans 15 amino acids. V was clipped by 5 bases and J by 1 base, with 14 bases between them. CDR1 and CDR2 (germline): SGHTA, FQGTGA. The CDR3 sequence: CASSPSGVPQETQYF. In DNA form, the CDR3 reads TGTGCCAGCAGCCCGTCGGGAGTTCCCCAAGAGACCCAGTACTTC.

V is TRBV7-8 and J is TRBJ2-7; TRBD2 agrees at 8 bases. The ends lost 1 base at V and 0 bases at J; junction bases unmatched: 2. Germline V gene sequence: CDR1 SGHVS, CDR2 FQNEAQ. The CDR3 sequence is 15 residues long. The CDR3 is CASSLVAGNSYEQYF. The CDR3 DNA sequence: TGTGCCAGCAGCTTAGTAGCGGGAAACTCCTACGAGCAGTACTTC.

J is TRBJ1-4 and V is TRBV11-2, with a weak D call TRBD1 (6 bases). The germline V and J ends were trimmed by 5 bases and 4 bases, with 14 bases remaining between them. The germline V gene has CDR1 SGHAT and CDR2 FQNNGV. The CDR3 sequence is 15 residues long. The CDR3 bases are TGTGCCAGCAGCACGCAGACAGGCCGTAATGAAAAACTGTTTTTT. Its translation: CASSTQTGRNEKLFF.

The J gene is TRBJ1-1, the V gene TRBV4-2; 7 nucleotides align to TRBD1. CDR1 LGHNA and CDR2 YNFKEQ come from the germline V gene. The CDR3 consists of 15 residues. V dropped 0 bases and J dropped 5; count of bases not matched to a gene: 6. CDR3 nucleotides: TGTGCCAGCAGCCAAGACCAGGGGGTTTGGACTGAAGCTTTCTTT. Translated, it gives CASSQDQGVWTEAFF.

In its sample, this clone was seen a few times. Other nucleotide sequences from this sample produce the same CDR3. This rearrangement joins TRBV28 to TRBJ1-2, with D tentatively TRBD1 (6 bases). The germline V gene has CDR1 MDHEN and CDR2 SYDVKM. The CDR3 sequence is 12 residues long. Trimming took 2 bases from V and 8 from J, leaving 9 bases between them. CDR3 protein: CASSLRGSGYTF. The CDR3 DNA reads as TGTGCCAGCAGTTTAAGGGGGAGCGGCTACACCTTC.

This chain joins TRBV28 and TRBJ2-5; TRBD1 matches 11 bases. The CDR3 is 18 amino acids. J was trimmed by 5 bases and V by 1 base; bases with no gene match: 12. Germline CDR1 MDHEN, CDR2 SYDVKM. This CDR3 is CASSLSGRTGGLWETQYF. CDR3 nucleotide sequence: TGTGCCAGCAGTTTATCGGGGAGGACAGGGGGCCTTTGGGAGACCCAGTACTTC. Full variable domain (rest looked up from reference TRBV28 and TRBJ2-5): DVKVTQSSRYLVKRTGEKVFLECVQDMDHENMFWYRQDPGLGLRLIYFSYDVKMKEKGDIPEGYSVSREKKERFSLILESASTNQTSMYLCASSLSGRTGGLWETQYFGPGTRLLVL.